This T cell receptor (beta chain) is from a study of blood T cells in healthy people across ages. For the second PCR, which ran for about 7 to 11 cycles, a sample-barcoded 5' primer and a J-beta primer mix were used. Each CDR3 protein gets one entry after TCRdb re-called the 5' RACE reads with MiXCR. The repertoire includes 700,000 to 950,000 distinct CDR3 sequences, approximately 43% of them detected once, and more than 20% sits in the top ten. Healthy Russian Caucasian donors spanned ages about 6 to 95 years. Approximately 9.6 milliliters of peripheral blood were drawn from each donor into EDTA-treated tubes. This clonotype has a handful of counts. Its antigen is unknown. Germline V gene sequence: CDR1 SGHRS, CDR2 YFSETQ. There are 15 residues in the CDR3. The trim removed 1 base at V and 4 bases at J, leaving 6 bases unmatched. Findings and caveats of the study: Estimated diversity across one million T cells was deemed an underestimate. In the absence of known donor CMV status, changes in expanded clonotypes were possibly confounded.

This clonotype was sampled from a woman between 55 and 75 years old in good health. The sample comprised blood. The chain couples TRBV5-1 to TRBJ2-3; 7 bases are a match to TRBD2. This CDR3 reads CASSLSGVSADTQYF. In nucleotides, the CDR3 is TGCGCCAGCAGCTTGAGCGGGGTTAGCGCAGATACGCAGTATTTT.